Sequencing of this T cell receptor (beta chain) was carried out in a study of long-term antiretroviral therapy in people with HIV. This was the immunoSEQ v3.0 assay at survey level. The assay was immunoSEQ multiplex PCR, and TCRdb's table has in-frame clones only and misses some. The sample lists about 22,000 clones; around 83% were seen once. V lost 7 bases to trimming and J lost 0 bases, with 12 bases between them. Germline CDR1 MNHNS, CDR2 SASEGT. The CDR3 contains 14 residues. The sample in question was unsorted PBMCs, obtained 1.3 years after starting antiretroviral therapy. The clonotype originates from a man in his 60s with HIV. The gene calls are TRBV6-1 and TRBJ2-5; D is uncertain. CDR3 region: CASTRVGYQETQYF. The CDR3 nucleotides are TGTGCCAGCACCAGAGTTGGATACCAAGAGACCCAGTACTTC.